A single sample is the source of the 26 T cell receptor delta chains below, sequenced in a study of γδ T cells in repeated Plasmodium falciparum infection. TCRdb re-called the multiplex PCR reads through CATT. The table lists 80,000 to 95,000 delta-chain clones, around 1.4% of them singletons. Gammadelta T cells were flow-sorted from PBMC into Vgamma9/Vdelta2+ and Vdelta2-negative populations for bulk analysis. Sequencing was carried out using gamma-delta T cells from blood. The receptors stem from a pool of human donors (malaria-infected and uninfected, not separated).

This clone was counted a few times. TCRdb's entry gives the protein of a much larger clone, which mismatches this DNA's translation at residue 19, likely from a read error; the protein reported here is translated from the DNA. The chain is built from TRDV1 and TRDJ1; 12 bases match TRDD3. The J gene is not listed in TCRdb, so it was assigned here from a DNA match to germline. From germline, CDR1 is TSWWSYY and CDR2 QGS. There are 22 residues in the CDR3. The CDR3 nucleotides are TGTGCTCTTGGGGGAAGAGCACCCCCTAACTGGGGGATACTCTTCAACACCGATGAACTCATCTTT. Residues: CALGGRAPPNWGILFNTDELIF.

This clone showed up many times. This rearrangement joins TRDV1 to TRDJ1; weak D call: TRDD2 (5 bases). TCRdb gives no J gene; it was assigned here by matching the DNA to germline. The V and J ends lost 1 base and 8 bases respectively, with 23 bases between them. This CDR3 contains 17 residues. Germline values: CDR1 TSWWSYY, CDR2 QGS. CDR3 sequence reads: CALGERFAFAKLPKLIF. The CDR3 DNA follows: TGTGCTCTTGGGGAACGGTTTGCCTTCGCTAAACTACCAAAACTCATCTTT.

This clone was observed a few times. An end of the junction differs from the germline gene, which may be a read error. The V gene is TRDV1, the J gene TRDJ1, with TRDD3 matching 8 bases. The germline V gene encodes CDR1 TSWWSYY and CDR2 QGS. The CDR3 totals 18 residues. In DNA, the CDR3 is TGTGCTCTTGGGGAACGTGGAGCGGGGATACTGGGTACCGATAAACTCATATTT. Its translation: CALGERGAGILGTDKLIF.

This clone was detected only a few times. The TCRdb protein comes from a much larger clone and disagrees with this DNA's translation at residue 6, likely due to a read error; the protein given here is derived from the DNA. This sequence joins TRDV1 and TRDJ1; 13 bases are a match to TRDD3. TCRdb supplies no J gene; here it was assigned by aligning the nucleotide sequence to germline. The trim removed 5 bases at V and 0 bases at J, leaving 15 bases unmatched. Germline V CDR1 and CDR2: TSWWSYY, QGS. The length of the CDR3 is 20 residues. CDR3 nucleotide sequence: TGTGCTCTTGGGAGACCTCCAAGTACTGGGGGATACGCGTACACCGATAAACTCATCTTT. Protein: CALGRPPSTGGYAYTDKLIF.

Note on this clone: A read error is likely here: a far larger clone is one base away. Other DNA sequences in this specimen translate into the identical CDR3. The chain carries TRDV2 and TRDJ1, with D maybe TRDD3 (6 bases). TCRdb leaves out the J gene; it was filled in here by matching the DNA to germline. The CDR3 extends over 13 amino acids. Germline values: CDR1 GEAIGNYY, CDR2 EKD. V was cut by 3 bases and J by 5 bases, with 12 bases left in between. The CDR3 sequence: CACDRLGTDKLIF. CDR3 DNA: TGTGCCTGTGACCGTCTGGGGACTGATAAACTCATCTTT.

In its sample, this clone was seen many times. The chain carries TRDV1 and TRDJ1, with 12 positions matching TRDD3. Germline matching of the DNA provided the J gene here, since TCRdb leaves it blank. The CDR3 sequence is 27 residues long. The germline V gene has CDR1 TSWWSYY and CDR2 QGS. J gave up 0 bases and V 3 bases, and 35 bases lay outside the gene matches. CDR3: CALGETGHVLPIFEMYWGILDTDKLIF. DNA for the CDR3: TGTGCTCTTGGGGAGACAGGTCATGTTCTTCCTATTTTCGAGATGTACTGGGGGATACTGGACACCGATAAACTCATCTTT.

This clone was seen more than once but under ten times. This DNA's translation differs at residue 16 from TCRdb's protein, which comes from a much larger clone; a read error is likely, and the protein shown is translated from the DNA. J gene calling gave no result, while the V gene is TRDV2; the table names TRDD3, a call not compared with the DNA. CDR1 GEAIGNYY and CDR2 EKD come from the germline V gene. The CDR3 loop spans 17 amino acids. CDR3 nucleotides: TGTGCCTGTGACACGGGTACTGGGGGATACAGGGCCGATAAACTCACCTTT. Its translation is CACDTGTGGYRADKLTF.

This clone was counted only a few times. This DNA translates differently at residue 8 from the TCRdb protein, which is that of a much larger clone; a read error is likely, and the protein shown is the DNA's own translation. The CDR3 nucleotides are TGTGCCTGTGACGCGATGGGGGGTACGCCGGATCAGTACACCGATAAACTCATCTTT. Translation: CACDAMGGTPDQYTDKLIF. V gene TRDV2 combines with J gene TRDJ1, with D perhaps TRDD3 (6 bases). Assignment of the J gene here rests on matching the DNA to germline, because TCRdb gives none. Germline CDR1 reads GEAIGNYY; CDR2 reads EKD. V was cut by 3 bases and J by 0 bases, with 25 bases left in between. The CDR3 extends over 19 amino acids.

This clone was counted at least ten times. This likely stems from a read error, as it lies one base from a far larger clone. Other DNA sequences from this sample encode an identical CDR3 as well. V is TRDV2 and J is TRDJ1, with 11 bases identical to TRDD3. Germline matching of the DNA provided the J gene here, since TCRdb leaves it blank. Germline assignment: CDR1 GEAIGNYY and CDR2 EKD. V lost 2 bases, J lost 2 bases, and 18 bases stayed unmatched. There are 20 residues in the CDR3. In DNA, the CDR3 is TGTGCCTGTGACAAACTAGGCGGCGGGCTGGGGGATACCCCTACCGATAAACTCATCTTT. Encoded protein: CACDKLGGGLGDTPTDKLIF.

This clone was counted many times. The chain combines TRDV1 with TRDJ1, with 10 bases identical to TRDD3. Germline-derived CDR1 and CDR2 are TSWWSYY and QGS. The CDR3 spans 18 residues. V lost 4 bases to trimming and J lost 3 bases; unmatched junction nucleotides: 14. The CDR3 nucleotides read TGTGCTCTTGGGGTACCTTCCGTACTGGGGGATTTCGCCGATAAACTCATCTTT. As protein: CALGVPSVLGDFADKLIF.

This clone was recorded a few times. TCRdb has a much larger clone's protein, which differs at residue 7 from the translation of this DNA, likely because of a read error; what is shown is the protein translated from the DNA. J is TRDJ1 and V is TRDV1; D may correspond to TRDD2 or TRDD3 (9 bases each). CDR3 length: 24 residues. Germline CDR1 TSWWSYY, CDR2 QGS. The V end lost 2 bases, the J end lost 0 bases, and 37 bases lay between the germline ends. The CDR3 here is CALGEFSRLPTPYTGGPDTDKLIF. CDR3 nucleotides: TGTGCTCTTGGGGAATTTAGTCGCCTTCCTACTCCCTATACTGGGGGACCTGACACCGATAAACTCATCTTT.

In its sample, this clone was seen a few times. The protein that TCRdb holds for this DNA derives from a much larger clone and differs from the translated DNA at residues 12 and 16, which likely indicates a read error; the protein shown here is translated from the DNA. J is TRDJ1 and V is TRDV1; TRDD3 matches 9 bases. There are 22 residues in the CDR3. Trimming at V came to 0 bases and at J to 0 bases, leaving 20 bases not matched to a gene. The V gene's germline CDR1 is TSWWSYY and CDR2 QGS. In DNA form, the CDR3 reads TGTGCTCTTGGGGAACTAGTTCATTACTGGGGGACTTCATACGCGCACACCGATAAACTCATCTTT. Translated: CALGELVHYWGTSYAHTDKLIF.

Details on this clone: A read error likely explains this, since a far larger clone differs by one base. This same CDR3 is encoded by further DNA sequences in the sample. The CDR3 reads CACDRVRSTGGQPWDTRQMFF. The CDR3 region has the DNA TGTGCCTGCGACCGCGTACGCTCAACTGGGGGACAACCCTGGGACACCCGACAGATGTTTTTC. The chain joins TRDV2 to TRDJ3, with 9 bases that match TRDD3. The J gene, left out of TCRdb, was set here by checking the DNA against germline. The CDR3 length is 21 residues. The V and J ends lost 7 bases and 2 bases, in that order; junction bases with no gene match: 20. Germline assignment: CDR1 GEAIGNYY and CDR2 EKD.

With regard to this clone: The mismatch at residue 10 between this DNA's translation and the TCRdb protein of a much larger clone likely reflects a read error; the protein shown is translated from the DNA. The gene calls are TRDV1 and TRDJ1; a possible D gene is TRDD2 (6 bases). Since TCRdb gives no J gene, matching the DNA to germline was used here to assign it. Trimming removed 3 bases from V and 1 base from J, with 15 bases in between. The CDR3 runs to 16 residues. CDR1 is TSWWSYY and CDR2 is QGS in the germline V gene. CDR3 nucleotides: TGTGCTCTTGGGGATATCCTTCCGAATTGCACCGATAAACTCATCTTT. Translating gives CALGDILPNCTDKLIF.

This clone was counted a few times. This DNA translates differently at residue 11 from the TCRdb protein, which is that of a much larger clone; a read error is likely, and the protein shown is the DNA's own translation. The V call is TRDV1, the J call TRDJ1; D possibly uses TRDD2 or TRDD3 (6 bases each). No J gene is reported in TCRdb; it was inferred here by comparing the DNA with germline. Germline CDR1 reads TSWWSYY; CDR2 reads QGS. The CDR3 is made up of 21 amino acids. The V end lost 4 bases, the J end lost 0 bases, and 30 bases lay between the germline ends. The CDR3: CALGGHRGPTAWGEYTDKLIF. The CDR3 DNA is TGTGCTCTTGGGGGGCACAGAGGTCCTACGGCCTGGGGAGAGTACACCGATAAACTCATCTTT.

To note about this clone: The protein recorded in TCRdb matches a much larger clone and deviates from this DNA's translation at residue 5, suggesting a read error; the protein here is obtained by translating the DNA. J is TRDJ1 and V is TRDV1, with 10 bases lining up with TRDD3. Germline CDR1 and CDR2: TSWWSYY and QGS. After removal of 4 bases from V and 0 bases from J, the junction contained 38 bases not matched to a gene. CDR3 length: 27 amino acids. In DNA, the CDR3 is TGTGCTCTTGGGGGACTAAACATCGCCCCCGGGCCTACATACTGGGGGATTGGCGGGATCTACACCGATAAACTCATCTTT. It yields the protein CALGGLNIAPGPTYWGIGGIYTDKLIF.

This clone has only a few counts. A far larger clone is one nucleotide away, so this likely arose from a read error. The sample holds other DNA sequences that translate to the same CDR3. The V call is TRDV2, the J call TRDJ2, with 7 bases aligning to TRDD3. The J gene comes from matching the DNA to germline here; TCRdb lacks it. Germline V gene data show CDR1 as GEAIGNYY and CDR2 as EKD. The CDR3 sequence is 22 residues long. The ends lost 0 bases at V and 2 bases at J; junction bases unmatched: 23. The CDR3: CACDTHRGPGIKGLSLTAQLFF. The CDR3 bases are TGTGCCTGTGACACCCACCGAGGACCGGGGATAAAGGGGCTTTCCTTGACAGCACAACTCTTCTTT.

In regard to this clone: A far larger clone is one base from this, pointing to a likely read error. Different DNA sequences within this sample yield the same CDR3. The V gene is TRDV2; the J gene was not called; TRDD3 reflects the table's D call only, with no check against the DNA. Germline lookup yields CDR1 GEAIGNYY and CDR2 EKD. The CDR3 extends over 14 amino acids. As DNA, the CDR3 is TGTGCCTGTGACACCGGGATAATGACAGCACAACTCTTCTTC. This codes for CACDTGIMTAQLFF.

In this sample, this clone turned up a few times. The mismatch at residue 22 between this DNA's translation and the TCRdb protein of a much larger clone likely reflects a read error; the protein shown is translated from the DNA. Called V gene: TRDV1; the J gene was not called; the table assigns TRDD3, which was not confirmed against the DNA. Germline V gene sequence: CDR1 TSWWSYY, CDR2 QGS. The CDR3 has 23 amino acids. The CDR3, as DNA: TGTGCTCTTGGGGAACTCTGTTCTGGTCGTAGAAGCCGACTGGGGGATACTGACGATAAACTCACCTTT. Its translation is CALGELCSGRRSRLGDTDDKLTF.

This clone was seen many times. The rearrangement links TRDV1 to TRDJ1; perhaps TRDD3 as D (5 bases). Germline V gene lookup returns CDR1 TSWWSYY and CDR2 QGS. CDR3 length equals 17 residues. V dropped 4 bases and J dropped 0 bases, with 18 bases sitting between them. This CDR3 is CALGGVLGQRDTDKLIF. CDR3 in DNA: TGTGCTCTTGGGGGGGTCCTGGGACAAAGAGACACCGATAAACTCATCTTT.

With regard to this clone: With a far larger clone one base away, a read error is the likely cause. At the DNA level, this CDR3 is encoded by other sequences in the same sample as well. The V gene is TRDV1, the J gene TRDJ1, with 9 bases that match TRDD2. TCRdb carries no J gene annotation; the J gene was assigned here by matching the DNA with germline. The CDR3 is made up of 19 amino acids. Looked up from germline, CDR1 is TSWWSYY and CDR2 is QGS. The CDR3, as DNA: TGTGCTCTCGGGGAAAGCCTTCCTACACAACCTAGATACTGCTTAGAACTCATCTTT. Its protein is CALGESLPTQPRYCLELIF.

Points on this clone: TCRdb has a much larger clone's protein, which differs at residue 18 from the translation of this DNA, likely because of a read error; what is shown is the protein translated from the DNA. This chain uses TRDV2 with TRDJ1; the D gene could be TRDD2 or TRDD3 (6 bases each). Because TCRdb records no J gene, it was assigned here through a match of the DNA to germline. CDR1 GEAIGNYY and CDR2 EKD come from the germline V gene. CDR3 length: 21 residues. The chain's CDR3 is CACDLPSLPLGMGRYTDELIF. CDR3 DNA: TGTGCCTGTGACCTCCCTTCCCTCCCCCTGGGGATGGGGAGGTACACCGATGAACTCATCTTT.

This clone was seen more than once but under ten times. The amino acid sequence in TCRdb belongs to a much larger clone and departs from this DNA's translation at residues 4 and 8, likely a sequencing read error; the sequence shown is translated from the DNA. The chain combines TRDV3 with TRDJ1; D possibly matches TRDD2 or TRDD3 (6 bases each). Trimming pared 2 bases from V and 1 base from J, leaving 20 bases between. CDR1 and CDR2 from the germline V gene are TVYSNPD and GDNSRS (reference sequence). This CDR3 is built from 16 residues. The CDR3 bases are TGTGCCTTTTCCTTCCCTTGGAGGATACCCACCGATAAACTCATCTTT. The encoded protein is CAFSFPWRIPTDKLIF.

This clone was found a few times. TCRdb pairs this DNA with a much larger clone's protein that differs at residue 10, likely a read error; the protein shown was translated from the DNA. The chain employs TRDV1 and TRDJ1, with D possibly being TRDD3 (5 bases). Germline V CDR1 and CDR2: TSWWSYY, QGS. The CDR3 length is 20 residues. Trimming took off 2 bases at V and 2 bases at J, with 27 bases between the two ends. CDR3 coding DNA: TGTGCTCTTGGGGAAACCCGGTATTGGAGGATATATTCCCATACCGATAAACTCATCTTT. As protein: CALGETRYWRIYSHTDKLIF.

This clone has a handful of counts. A far larger clone is just one base off, so this is likely a read error. The same CDR3 is also encoded by other DNA sequences in this sample. The J gene has no call, while the V gene is TRDV1; the tabulated D call, TRDD3, remains unverified against the DNA. The length of the CDR3 is 22 residues. Per germline, CDR1 TSWWSYY and CDR2 QGS. CDR3: CALGVPSLTVLGDLTLTAQLFF. CDR3 nucleotides: TGTGCTCTTGGGGTACCTTCCTTGACAGTACTGGGGGACCTCACTTTGACAGCACAGCTCTTCTTT.

This clone was observed a few times. TCRdb pairs this DNA with a much larger clone's protein that differs at residue 6, likely a read error; the protein shown was translated from the DNA. CDR3 in amino acids: CALGESAFPNTGGTYTDKLIF. As DNA, the CDR3 is TGTGCTCTTGGGGAATCGGCCTTCCCGAATACTGGGGGCACTTACACCGATAAACTCATCTTT. The V and J genes are TRDV1 and TRDJ1; 8 nucleotides agree with TRDD3. The V gene end was trimmed by 2 bases and the J gene end by 0 bases; junction bases not matched to a gene: 20. The CDR3 is 21 amino acids. CDR1 TSWWSYY and CDR2 QGS come from the germline V gene.